Presented here are 32 T cell receptor beta chains from one specimen sequenced in a study of technical replicates of blood from several donors. Measured with immunoSEQ multiplex PCR; TCRdb has only the in-frame clones, and not every one. The sample has approximately 87,000 clones, about 90% seen once; the top ten hold about 0.4%. The sequencing input was T cells isolated from PBMCs. The receptors stem from a human donor in good health. Some clones in this sample may be carry-over from other donors' samples.

The genes are TRBV28 and TRBJ2-5, with D hard to call. V dropped 2 bases and J dropped 1 base, with 11 bases sitting between them. This CDR3 spans 15 amino acids. Germline V gene lookup returns CDR1 MDHEN and CDR2 SYDVKM. The CDR3 region is CASSLGSWVQETQYF. CDR3 DNA: TGTGCCAGCAGTTTAGGTAGCTGGGTCCAAGAGACCCAGTACTTC.

This chain uses TRBV5-1 with TRBJ1-1; TRBD1 agrees at 7 bases. CDR3 length: 12 residues. Germline V CDR1 and CDR2: SGHRS, YFSETQ. Germline trimming cut 4 bases from V and 12 bases from J; bases unmatched to any gene: 9. The CDR3 bases are TGCGCCAGCAGCCGAAATACAGGGGAGCCTTTCTTT. Amino acids: CASSRNTGEPFF.

V and J are TRBV7-2 and TRBJ1-2; no definite D call. With 4 bases removed from V and 3 bases from J, the gap between germline ends came to 21 bases. In germline, CDR1 is SGHTA, CDR2 FQGNSA. This CDR3 is 17 amino acids long. The CDR3 is CASSSPKLPQQYYGYTF. For the CDR3, the DNA is TGTGCCAGCAGCTCCCCTAAGCTCCCACAGCAATACTATGGCTACACCTTC.

The chain uses TRBV6-6 and TRBJ2-1; 11 nucleotides align to TRBD2. The length of the CDR3 is 16 residues. V was clipped by 0 bases and J by 6 bases; unmatched bases: 4. Germline CDR1 MNHNY, CDR2 SVGAGI (reference sequence). Here the CDR3 reads CASSYSETSGINEQFF. CDR3 in DNA: TGTGCCAGCAGTTACTCGGAGACTAGCGGGATCAATGAGCAGTTCTTC.

The chain couples TRBV5-1 to TRBJ2-3, with 7 bases fitting TRBD1. After removal of 4 bases from V and 1 base from J, the junction contained 0 bases not matched to a gene. The CDR3 extends over 13 amino acids. CDR1 and CDR2 from the germline V gene are SGHRS and YFSETQ. The CDR3 loop reads CASSGQGTDTQYF. The CDR3 coding sequence is TGCGCCAGCAGCGGACAGGGCACAGATACGCAGTATTTT.

This sequence joins TRBV2 and TRBJ2-1; 10 bases fit TRBD2. This CDR3 comprises 15 residues. Germline values: CDR1 SNHLY, CDR2 FYNNEI. The V segment lost 6 bases and the J segment 7 bases; nucleotides outside the gene matches: 9. CDR3 sequence: CASRTGTSVTNEQFF. The CDR3 region has the DNA TGTGCCAGCAGAACCGGGACTAGCGTGACTAATGAGCAGTTCTTC.

The chain combines TRBV30 with TRBJ1-6; 8 nucleotides agree with TRBD1. The J segment lost 10 bases and the V segment lost 8 bases, leaving 10 bases of the junction unmatched. The CDR3 totals 13 residues. In germline, CDR1 is GTSNPN, CDR2 SVGIG (reference sequence). The CDR3 is CAIDRGMESPLHF. The CDR3 DNA reads TGTGCCATAGACAGGGGCATGGAGTCACCCCTCCACTTT.

This chain links TRBV7-3 with TRBJ1-2; tentative D call: TRBD1 (6 bases). The CDR3 covers 16 residues. Per germline, CDR1 SGHTA and CDR2 FQGTGA. V was clipped by 3 bases and J by 0 bases, with 14 bases between them. As DNA, the CDR3 is TGTGCCAGCAGCTTTACAGGGCGGGTAGCTAACTATGGCTACACCTTC. Translated, it gives CASSFTGRVANYGYTF. The full variable domain, rest sourced from reference TRBV7-3 and TRBJ1-2, is GAGVSQTPSNKVTEKGKYVELRCDPISGHTALYWYRQSLGQGPEFLIYFQGTGAADDSGLPNDRFFAVRPEGSVSTLKIQRTERGDSAVYLCASSFTGRVANYGYTFGSGTRLTVV.

The J gene is TRBJ2-7, the V gene TRBV7-9; 8 nucleotides match TRBD2. CDR1 and CDR2 from the germline V gene are SEHNR and FQNEAQ (reference sequence). V lost 5 bases and J lost 7; bases outside the gene matches: 10. This CDR3 spans 14 amino acids. The CDR3 here is CASSPLAGLGEQYF. As DNA, the CDR3 is TGTGCCAGCAGCCCTTTAGCGGGACTGGGGGAGCAGTACTTC.

The chain links TRBV15 to TRBJ2-1; 8 bases agree with TRBD2. Germline values: CDR1 LNHNV, CDR2 YYDKDF (reference sequence). J gave up 8 bases and V 6 bases, and 12 bases lay outside the gene matches. There are 15 residues in the CDR3. The CDR3 here is CATSVPGLVLDEQFF. CDR3 nucleotide sequence: TGTGCCACCAGTGTACCGGGACTAGTTTTGGATGAGCAGTTCTTC.

The chain has TRBV7-9 and TRBJ1-4; 9 bases match TRBD1. With V trimmed by 4 bases and J by 5 bases, 2 bases remained unmatched. CDR3 length: 14 residues. Per germline, CDR1 SEHNR and CDR2 FQNEAQ (reference sequence). Written as DNA, the CDR3 is TGTGCCAGCAGCTCCGGACAGGGGAATGAAAAACTGTTTTTT. This gives the protein CASSSGQGNEKLFF.

This clone was recorded only once. The chain combines TRBV30 with TRBJ2-7; D possibly corresponds to TRBD1 (6 bases). Germline V gene data show CDR1 as GTSNPN and CDR2 as SVGIG (reference sequence). CDR3 length: 13 residues. Deletions cut 5 bases from V and 0 bases from J, with 11 bases between. CDR3 DNA: TGTGCCTGGGACGGACAGTACTCCTACGAGCAGTACTTC. This encodes CAWDGQYSYEQYF.

The table lists this clone with a count of one. J is TRBJ2-3 and V is TRBV19; TRBD2 aligns across 8 bases. Trimming at V came to 1 base and at J to 0 bases, leaving 0 bases not matched to a gene. Germline CDR1 LNHDA, CDR2 SQIVND (reference sequence). The CDR3 sequence is 15 residues long. The DNA of the CDR3 is TGTGCCAGTAGTATAGCTAGCGGGAGCACAGATACGCAGTATTTT. Translating it yields CASSIASGSTDTQYF. The whole variable domain, filled in from reference TRBV19 and TRBJ2-3, reads DGGITQSPKYLFRKEGQNVTLSCEQNLNHDAMYWYRQDPGQGLRLIYYSQIVNDFQKGDIAEGYSVSREKKESFPLTVTSAQKNPTAFYLCASSIASGSTDTQYFGPGTRLTVL.

This clone was picked up one time. The V call is TRBV7-3, the J call TRBJ1-4; no definite D call. Germline CDR1 reads SGHTA; CDR2 reads FQGTGA. Trimming removed 6 bases at V and 4 bases at J, with 9 bases between. The CDR3 has 13 amino acids. The CDR3 loop reads CASRQPGNEKLFF. The CDR3 region has the DNA TGTGCCAGCAGACAACCAGGTAATGAAAAACTGTTTTTT.

The chain employs TRBV4-2 and TRBJ2-6, with TRBD2 matching over 8 bases. Germline V gene data show CDR1 as LGHNA and CDR2 as YNFKEQ. The CDR3 extends over 18 amino acids. The V gene end was trimmed by 0 bases and the J gene end by 4 bases; junction bases not matched to a gene: 8. The chain's CDR3 is CASSQDWRGASGANVLTF. The CDR3 DNA is TGTGCCAGCAGCCAAGACTGGCGGGGGGCATCAGGGGCCAACGTCCTGACTTTC.

DNA of the CDR3: TGTGCCAGCAGTGAACAGGGAGGCTATGGCTACACCTTC. As protein: CASSEQGGYGYTF. The chain recombines TRBV6-1 with TRBJ1-2; D perhaps matches TRBD1 (5 bases). The CDR3 is 13 amino acids. Trimming stripped 2 bases from V and 4 bases from J, with 8 bases between. Germline values: CDR1 MNHNS, CDR2 SASEGT.

V and J are TRBV7-3 and TRBJ2-3; TRBD1 aligns across 9 bases. The CDR3 length is 16 residues. V lost 4 bases to trimming and J lost 4 bases; unmatched junction nucleotides: 9. Germline lookup yields CDR1 SGHTA and CDR2 FQGTGA. The CDR3 is CASSYRDREGSDTQYF. CDR3 DNA: TGTGCCAGCAGCTACCGGGACAGGGAAGGGTCAGATACGCAGTATTTT.

V is TRBV7-9 and J is TRBJ1-1; TRBD1 agrees at 7 bases. This CDR3 is built from 12 residues. With 1 base clipped from V and 8 bases from J, the junction kept 1 base outside the gene matches. Germline V CDR1 and CDR2: SEHNR, FQNEAQ (reference sequence). The CDR3 region is CASSLVTGEAFF. CDR3 nucleotides: TGTGCCAGCAGCTTAGTGACAGGGGAAGCTTTCTTT.

This clone has just a few counts. The chain employs TRBV7-2 and TRBJ2-2; TRBD2 might be the D (5 bases). V lost 5 bases and J 6 bases, leaving 16 bases between the germline ends. This CDR3 comprises 15 residues. CDR1 is SGHTA, CDR2 FQGNSA, per germline. Here the CDR3 reads CASSPHRSGSGELFF. Here the CDR3 DNA reads TGTGCCAGCAGCCCACATAGGAGCGGCTCCGGGGAGCTGTTTTTT. Variable domain in full (rest from reference TRBV7-2 and TRBJ2-2): GAGVSQSPSNKVTEKGKDVELRCDPISGHTALYWYRQSLGQGLEFLIYFQGNSAPDKSGLPSDRFSAERTGGSVSTLTIQRTQQEDSAVYLCASSPHRSGSGELFFGEGSRLTVL.

V gene TRBV5-1 combines with J gene TRBJ2-3; 11 bases are shared with TRBD2. From germline, CDR1 is SGHRS and CDR2 YFSETQ. Trimming removed 0 bases from V and 7 bases from J; junction bases left unmatched: 10. The CDR3 has 17 amino acids. The CDR3, as DNA: TGCGCCAGCAGCTTGGCTGGGACTAGCGGTGTAGCGAATACGCAGTATTTT. Its protein product is CASSLAGTSGVANTQYF. The full variable domain, with the rest looked up from reference TRBV5-1 and TRBJ2-3, is KAGVTQTPRYLIKTRGQQVTLSCSPISGHRSVSWYQQTPGQGLQFLFEYFSETQRNKGNFPGRFSGRQFSNSRSEMNVSTLELGDSALYLCASSLAGTSGVANTQYFGPGTRLTVL.

This chain joins TRBV4-1 and TRBJ1-5, with D hard to call. The V and J ends lost 0 bases and 6 bases respectively, with 12 bases between them. The CDR3 covers 15 residues. Per the germline V gene, CDR1 is MGHRA and CDR2 is YSYEKL. CDR3 nucleotides: TGCGCCAGCAGCCAAGACTCCCAAGCCGGTCAGCCCCAGCATTTT. Its protein is CASSQDSQAGQPQHF.

The V call is TRBV9, the J call TRBJ2-4; the match to TRBD2 covers 8 bases. The V gene's germline CDR1 is SGDLS and CDR2 YYNGEE. This CDR3 has 17 residues. V shed 4 bases, J shed 3 bases, and the junction held 12 bases outside the gene matches. The CDR3 coding sequence is TGTGCCAGCAGCCCCCTCCCCACCGGGACTAGCAAAAACATTCAGTACTTC. Its protein is CASSPLPTGTSKNIQYF.

V gene TRBV6-5 combines with J gene TRBJ1-2; D possibly corresponds to TRBD1 (5 bases). Germline lookup yields CDR1 MNHEY and CDR2 SVGAGI. The length of the CDR3 is 13 residues. The V end lost 4 bases, the J end lost 2 bases, and 8 bases lay between the germline ends. Written as DNA, the CDR3 is TGTGCCAGCAGTTTTAGACAGAACTATGGCTACACCTTC. Its protein product is CASSFRQNYGYTF.

The rearrangement links TRBV6-1 to TRBJ1-4; no reliable D call. CDR1 MNHNS and CDR2 SASEGT come from the germline V gene. CDR3 length equals 15 residues. Trimming removed 1 base from V and 4 bases from J, with 10 bases in between. In DNA form, the CDR3 reads TGTGCCAGCAGTGAAGGAAACAGTTATAATGAAAAACTGTTTTTT. Its protein product is CASSEGNSYNEKLFF.

This sequence joins TRBV11-3 and TRBJ2-7; D not resolved. The ends were cut back, 3 bases at V and 2 bases at J, with 8 bases in the middle. CDR3 length equals 13 residues. Germline CDR1 is SGHNT and CDR2 is YENEEA. This CDR3 reads CASSFGGPYEQYF. The DNA for the CDR3 is TGTGCCAGCAGCTTTGGCGGCCCCTACGAGCAGTACTTC.

V is TRBV11-3 and J is TRBJ1-1; D gene unclear. Trimming removed 4 bases at V and 10 bases at J, with 19 bases between. The CDR3 is 14 residues long. Germline CDR1 SGHNT, CDR2 YENEEA. The CDR3 reads CASSSWEGAYGAFF. The CDR3 DNA is TGTGCCAGCAGCTCGTGGGAGGGAGCGTACGGAGCTTTCTTT.

This rearrangement joins TRBV29-1 to TRBJ2-1; D perhaps matches TRBD2 (6 bases). V dropped 3 bases and J dropped 11 bases, with 20 bases sitting between them. Germline lookup yields CDR1 SQVTM and CDR2 ANQGSEA. CDR3 size: 14 residues. CDR3 nucleotides: TGCAGCGTTGATACCAGCGGGTACACAATGAAGCAGTTCTTC. Encoded protein: CSVDTSGYTMKQFF.

The gene calls are TRBV19 and TRBJ1-2; unclear D gene. Deletions cut 7 bases from V and 6 bases from J, with 12 bases between. This CDR3 is built from 12 residues. The germline gives CDR1 LNHDA, CDR2 SQIVND (reference sequence). Here the CDR3 reads CASMGGNHGYTF. Here the CDR3 DNA reads TGTGCCAGTATGGGAGGGAATCATGGCTACACCTTC.

This chain uses TRBV19 with TRBJ2-4; D gene unclear. V was shortened by 4 bases and J by 7 bases, with 11 bases between the two germline ends. The germline V gene has CDR1 LNHDA and CDR2 SQIVND (reference sequence). The length of the CDR3 is 13 residues. CDR3 protein: CASSTYPFNIQYF. CDR3 coding DNA: TGTGCCAGTAGTACCTATCCGTTTAACATTCAGTACTTC.

The chain carries TRBV2 and TRBJ2-1, with D possibly TRBD1 on 5 matching bases. The CDR3 contains 13 residues. Germline V gene data show CDR1 as SNHLY and CDR2 as FYNNEI. Between the trimmed V and J ends, which lost 6 bases and 11 bases, there was a span of 17 bases. The CDR3 DNA follows: TGTGCCAGCAGCTGGGGCTTAGACAGTAAGCAGTTCTTC. Amino acid sequence: CASSWGLDSKQFF.

The chain combines TRBV2 with TRBJ2-7; possibly TRBD1 for D (5 bases). Trimming left V 10 bases short and J 4 bases short, with 23 bases between. Germline CDR1 SNHLY, CDR2 FYNNEI. The CDR3 has 15 amino acids. The CDR3 loop is CATIVQDGKRYEQYF. CDR3 nucleotides: TGTGCCACCATCGTACAGGACGGCAAACGGTACGAGCAGTACTTC.

J is TRBJ2-3 and V is TRBV5-4; possibly TRBD1 for D (7 bases). Trimming left V 1 base short and J 7 bases short, with 10 bases between. Germline V gene data show CDR1 as SGHNT and CDR2 as YYREEE (reference sequence). The CDR3 runs 13 residues. The CDR3 DNA reads TGTGCCAGCAGCTTGCCAGGGGGGCATACGCAGTATTTT. Encoded protein: CASSLPGGHTQYF.